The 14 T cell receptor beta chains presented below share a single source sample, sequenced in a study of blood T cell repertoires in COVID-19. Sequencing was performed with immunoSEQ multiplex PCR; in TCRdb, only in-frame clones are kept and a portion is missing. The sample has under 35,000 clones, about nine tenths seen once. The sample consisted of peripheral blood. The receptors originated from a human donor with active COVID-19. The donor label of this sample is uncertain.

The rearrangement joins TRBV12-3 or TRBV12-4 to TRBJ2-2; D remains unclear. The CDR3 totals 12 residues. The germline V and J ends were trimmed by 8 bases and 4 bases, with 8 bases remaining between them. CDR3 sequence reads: CASRISTGELFF. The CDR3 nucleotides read TGTGCCAGCCGCATTAGCACCGGGGAGCTGTTTTTT.

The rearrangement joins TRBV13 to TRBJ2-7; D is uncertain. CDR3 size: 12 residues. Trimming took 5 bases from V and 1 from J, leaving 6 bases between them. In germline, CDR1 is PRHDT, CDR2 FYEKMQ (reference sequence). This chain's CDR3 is CASSLLSYEQYF. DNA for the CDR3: TGTGCCAGCAGCCTCCTATCCTACGAGCAGTACTTC.

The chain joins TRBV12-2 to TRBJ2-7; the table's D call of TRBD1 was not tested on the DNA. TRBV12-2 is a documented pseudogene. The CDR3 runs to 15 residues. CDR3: CASRLGGQGAEEQYF. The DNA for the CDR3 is TGTGCAAGTCGCTTAGGCGGACAGGGGGCTGAGGAGCAGTACTTC.

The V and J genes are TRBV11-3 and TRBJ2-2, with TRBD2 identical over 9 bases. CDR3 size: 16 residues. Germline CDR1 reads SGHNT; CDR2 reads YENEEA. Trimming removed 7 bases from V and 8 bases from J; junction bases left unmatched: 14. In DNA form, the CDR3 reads TGTGCCAGCAAACCCGGTGGTAGCGGGGGTCTGGGGGAGCTGTTTTTT. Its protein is CASKPGGSGGLGELFF.

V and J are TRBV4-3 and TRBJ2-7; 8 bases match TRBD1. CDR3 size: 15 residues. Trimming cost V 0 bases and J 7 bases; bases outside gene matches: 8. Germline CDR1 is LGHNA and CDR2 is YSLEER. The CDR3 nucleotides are TGCGCCAGCAGCCAAGATGCAGGGGGCGCATGGGAGCAGTACTTC. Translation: CASSQDAGGAWEQYF.

The CDR3 loop reads CASSRQSAIYGYTF. The CDR3 region has the DNA TGTGCCAGCAGCCGACAGTCCGCAATCTATGGCTACACCTTC. The chain couples TRBV5-8 to TRBJ1-2; a weak D match, TRBD1 (5 bases). V lost 4 bases and J 4 bases, leaving 14 bases between the germline ends. CDR1 is SGHTS, CDR2 YDEGEE, per germline. The length of the CDR3 is 14 residues.

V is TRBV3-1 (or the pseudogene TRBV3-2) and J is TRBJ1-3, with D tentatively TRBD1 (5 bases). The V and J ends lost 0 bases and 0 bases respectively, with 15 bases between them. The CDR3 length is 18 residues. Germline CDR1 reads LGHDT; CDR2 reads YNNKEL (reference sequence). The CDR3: CASSQDTQAAPSGNTIYF. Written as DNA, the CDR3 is TGTGCCAGCAGCCAAGATACACAGGCGGCTCCCTCTGGAAACACCATATATTTT.

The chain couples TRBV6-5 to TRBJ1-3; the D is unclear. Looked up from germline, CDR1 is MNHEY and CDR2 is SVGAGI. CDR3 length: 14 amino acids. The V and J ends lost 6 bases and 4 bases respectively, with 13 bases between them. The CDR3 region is CASSPREWGNTIYF. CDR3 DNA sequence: TGTGCCAGCAGCCCCCGGGAGTGGGGAAACACCATATATTTT.

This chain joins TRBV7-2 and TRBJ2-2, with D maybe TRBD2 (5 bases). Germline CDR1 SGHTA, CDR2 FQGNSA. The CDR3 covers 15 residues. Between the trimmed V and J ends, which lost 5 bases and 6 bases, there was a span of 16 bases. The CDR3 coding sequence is TGTGCCAGCAGCCGCCAAAGGACTCTATCCGGGGAGCTGTTTTTT. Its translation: CASSRQRTLSGELFF.

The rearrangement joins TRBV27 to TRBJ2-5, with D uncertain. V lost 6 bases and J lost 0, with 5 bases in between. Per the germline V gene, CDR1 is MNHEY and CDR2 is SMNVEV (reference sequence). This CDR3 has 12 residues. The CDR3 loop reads CASRTYQETQYF. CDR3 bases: TGTGCCAGCAGGACATACCAAGAGACCCAGTACTTC.

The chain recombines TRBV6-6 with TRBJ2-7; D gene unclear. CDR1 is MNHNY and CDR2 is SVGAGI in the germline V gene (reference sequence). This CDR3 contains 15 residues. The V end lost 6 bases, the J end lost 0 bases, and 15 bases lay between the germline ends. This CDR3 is CASSSPLISSYEQYF. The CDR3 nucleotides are TGTGCCAGCAGCTCCCCTTTAATCAGCTCCTACGAGCAGTACTTC.

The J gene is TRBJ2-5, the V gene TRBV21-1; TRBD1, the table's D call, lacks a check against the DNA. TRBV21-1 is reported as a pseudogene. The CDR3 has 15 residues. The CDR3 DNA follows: TGTGCCAGCAGCAAAGATGGAAAGGGGCCATTCACCCCGTACTTC. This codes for CASSKDGKGPFTPYF.

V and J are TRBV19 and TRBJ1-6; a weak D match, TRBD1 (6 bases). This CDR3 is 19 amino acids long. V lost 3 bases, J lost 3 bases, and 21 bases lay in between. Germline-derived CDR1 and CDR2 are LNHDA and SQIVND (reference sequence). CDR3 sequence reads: CASSMDPIQGYIYNSPLHF. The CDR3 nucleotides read TGTGCCAGTAGTATGGACCCAATACAGGGATACATCTATAATTCACCCCTCCACTTT. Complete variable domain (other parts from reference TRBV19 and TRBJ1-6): DGGITQSPKYLFRKEGQNVTLSCEQNLNHDAMYWYRQDPGQGLRLIYYSQIVNDFQKGDIAEGYSVSREKKESFPLTVTSAQKNPTAFYLCASSMDPIQGYIYNSPLHFGNGTRLTVT.

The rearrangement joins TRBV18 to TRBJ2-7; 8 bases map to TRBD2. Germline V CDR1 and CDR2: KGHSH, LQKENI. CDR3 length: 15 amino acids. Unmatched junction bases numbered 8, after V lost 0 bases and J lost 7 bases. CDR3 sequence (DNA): TGTGCCAGCTCACCACCCTGGGTAGCGGGGCTGGAGCAGTACTTC. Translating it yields CASSPPWVAGLEQYF.